These 25 T cell receptor beta chains share one sample of origin, sequenced in a study of blood T cells in healthy people across ages. A sample-barcoded 5' primer and a J-beta primer mix were used in a second PCR of about 7 to 12 cycles. TCRdb passed the 5' RACE reads through MiXCR, listing each CDR3 protein once. The sample has more than 700,000 distinct CDR3 sequences; less than 70% are singletons. Sequenced input: blood. Source of these receptors: a man at least 80 years old in good health.

The V and J genes are TRBV6-5 and TRBJ2-4, with 9 positions matching TRBD2. The DNA end is more similar to TRBJ2-5, so the J call may be wrong. CDR3 size: 16 residues. The germline CDR1 and CDR2 sequences are MNHEY and SVGAGI. CDR3 coding DNA: TGTGCCAGCAGTTACGCTGGCGGGAGGGCCGGAGAGACCCAGTACTTC. Translated: CASSYAGGRAGETQYF.

The chain recombines TRBV20-1 with TRBJ2-3; D perhaps matches TRBD1 (6 bases). Trimming stripped 0 bases from V and 0 bases from J, with 19 bases between. Germline values: CDR1 DFQATT, CDR2 SNEGSKA (reference sequence). The CDR3 is 18 residues long. CDR3 DNA: TGCAGTGCTAGAGATCTTCAGGGGCGGTTCTCAAGCACAGATACGCAGTATTTT. Translating gives CSARDLQGRFSSTDTQYF.

This chain links TRBV5-1 with TRBJ2-3; D is unresolved. Between the trimmed V and J ends, which lost 3 bases and 4 bases, there was a span of 9 bases. This CDR3 comprises 13 residues. Germline assignment: CDR1 SGHRS and CDR2 YFSETQ. This chain's CDR3 is CASSSKVPDTQYF. Written as DNA, the CDR3 is TGCGCCAGCAGCTCCAAGGTTCCAGATACGCAGTATTTT.

The V gene is TRBV27, the J gene TRBJ1-4; D remains ambiguous. The V and J ends lost 5 bases and 8 bases respectively, with 15 bases between them. This CDR3 has 14 amino acids. The germline V gene has CDR1 MNHEY and CDR2 SMNVEV (reference sequence). The CDR3 DNA follows: TGTGCCAGCAGTCCCTTGTTGTTGGCCGAAAAACTGTTTTTT. The encoded protein is CASSPLLLAEKLFF.

The chain links TRBV7-9 to TRBJ2-3; weak D call: TRBD1 (6 bases). The CDR3 loop spans 15 amino acids. The V end was cut by 2 bases, the J end by 2 bases, with 11 bases between. Germline V CDR1 and CDR2: SEHNR, FQNEAQ (reference sequence). The CDR3 spells CASSLIQGPTDTQYF. The DNA for the CDR3 is TGTGCCAGCAGCTTAATACAGGGACCCACAGATACGCAGTATTTT.

The chain recombines TRBV13 with TRBJ2-3, with a weak D call TRBD2 (5 bases). The CDR3 totals 12 residues. V was cut by 8 bases and J by 14 bases, with 20 bases left in between. CDR1 is PRHDT, CDR2 FYEKMQ, per germline (reference sequence). CDR3 sequence: CASGTSPGYAYF. The CDR3 DNA reads TGTGCCAGCGGTACTAGTCCCGGATACGCGTATTTT.

This clonotype was seen a few times. This chain links TRBV7-2 with TRBJ2-3, with a tentative D call TRBD1 (5 bases). The V and J ends lost 1 base and 14 bases respectively, with 25 bases between them. This CDR3 contains 16 residues. Germline loops: CDR1 SGHTA, CDR2 FQGNSA. CDR3 protein: CASSLGDRVGHRYAYF. The CDR3 nucleotides read TGTGCCAGCAGCTTAGGTGATAGGGTGGGGCACAGATACGCGTATTTT.

The chain couples TRBV28 to TRBJ2-4; weak D call: TRBD2 (5 bases). CDR1 and CDR2 from the germline V gene are MDHEN and SYDVKM. Trimming removed 6 bases at V and 13 bases at J, with 19 bases between. The CDR3 sequence is 13 residues long. CDR3 bases: TGTGCCAGCAGAGTAGCCCCGAAGGAGGAGCAGTACTTC. It specifies CASRVAPKEEQYF.

This rearrangement joins TRBV20-1 to TRBJ2-5; 8 bases are a match to TRBD1. Trimming cost V 5 bases and J 5 bases; bases outside gene matches: 4. The CDR3 loop spans 12 amino acids. Germline assignment: CDR1 DFQATT and CDR2 SNEGSKA (reference sequence). The CDR3 protein is CSARQGKETQYF. DNA for the CDR3: TGCAGTGCTCGACAGGGGAAGGAGACCCAGTACTTC.

The chain carries TRBV29-1 and TRBJ2-1; 7 bases are a match to TRBD1. Germline assignment: CDR1 SQVTM and CDR2 ANQGSEA. V dropped 3 bases and J dropped 7; count of bases not matched to a gene: 6. This CDR3 comprises 13 residues. CDR3 DNA: TGCAGCGTTGACGAGGGGGCGGGTAATGAGCAGTTCTTC. Translated, it gives CSVDEGAGNEQFF.

The rearrangement uses TRBV7-9 and TRBJ1-4; D not certain. Trimming left V 5 bases short and J 7 bases short, with 23 bases between. The CDR3 has 17 residues. Per the germline V gene, CDR1 is SEHNR and CDR2 is FQNEAQ (reference sequence). CDR3 in amino acids: CASSPTLNPGSSEKLFF. CDR3 in DNA: TGTGCCAGCAGCCCTACCCTAAACCCGGGCTCGAGTGAAAAACTGTTTTTT.

The gene calls are TRBV5-1 and TRBJ2-2; tentatively, D is TRBD2 (6 bases). The CDR3 extends over 20 amino acids. Germline loops: CDR1 SGHRS, CDR2 YFSETQ. V was pared by 4 bases and J by 4 bases, with 29 bases between. In nucleotides, the CDR3 is TGCGCCAGCAGCGGCCGACAGACCGGAGGGCGAGCGGATATCACCGGGGAGCTGTTTTTT. Its translation: CASSGRQTGGRADITGELFF.

The chain joins TRBV29-1 to TRBJ2-5; 10 nucleotides match TRBD1. The CDR3 spans 13 residues. J gave up 4 bases and V 7 bases, and 6 bases lay outside the gene matches. CDR1 is SQVTM and CDR2 is ANQGSEA in the germline V gene. For the CDR3, the DNA is TGCAGCGCGTGGACAGGGGGATCAGAGACCCAGTACTTC. It encodes CSAWTGGSETQYF.

This clonotype showed up just a few times. V usage is TRBV27 and J usage is TRBJ2-7, with 9 bases identical to TRBD2. Trimming cost V 6 bases and J 5 bases; bases outside gene matches: 5. The germline CDR1 and CDR2 sequences are MNHEY and SMNVEV (reference sequence). The CDR3 covers 13 residues. The CDR3 loop reads CASSIAGAHEQYF. DNA of the CDR3: TGTGCCAGCAGCATAGCGGGGGCCCACGAGCAGTACTTC.

This chain uses TRBV20-1 with TRBJ2-4; TRBD1 matches at 7 bases. The germline CDR1 and CDR2 sequences are DFQATT and SNEGSKA (reference sequence). Unmatched junction bases numbered 7, after V lost 0 bases and J lost 14 bases. This CDR3 region has 12 residues. The CDR3 loop reads CSARDRDRWEYF. DNA of the CDR3: TGCAGTGCTAGAGACCGGGACAGATGGGAGTACTTC.

The chain joins TRBV20-1 to TRBJ1-4; 7 bases line up with TRBD1. Trimming took 5 bases from V and 0 from J; bases not matched to a gene: 3. CDR1 DFQATT and CDR2 SNEGSKA come from the germline V gene (reference sequence). This CDR3 has 14 amino acids. This CDR3 reads CSAGGQSTNEKLFF. The CDR3 DNA reads TGCAGTGCTGGGGGACAGTCAACTAATGAAAAACTGTTTTTT.

This sequence joins TRBV20-1 and TRBJ2-7, with TRBD2 matching over 8 bases. Trimming removed 3 bases from V and 7 bases from J; junction bases left unmatched: 14. The CDR3 runs to 15 residues. Germline CDR1 is DFQATT and CDR2 is SNEGSKA (reference sequence). In DNA, the CDR3 is TGCAGTGCTAGGGCCTGGGGCGGGAGGTACAATGAGCAGTACTTC. This gives the protein CSARAWGGRYNEQYF.

The V gene is TRBV5-1, the J gene TRBJ2-7, with D uncertain. The ends were cut back, 4 bases at V and 3 bases at J, with 14 bases in the middle. Germline lookup yields CDR1 SGHRS and CDR2 YFSETQ. This CDR3 has 14 residues. The CDR3 is CASSPDGANYEQYF. The CDR3 DNA reads TGCGCCAGCAGCCCGGACGGAGCTAACTACGAGCAGTACTTC.

This clonotype was seen a few times. The J gene is TRBJ2-1, the V gene TRBV5-1, with TRBD1 as a possible D gene (5 bases). The CDR3 length is 16 residues. The V gene's germline CDR1 is SGHRS and CDR2 YFSETQ. In nucleotides, the CDR3 is TGCGCTACCAGCTTGACCACAGTCACAGGTAGTAATGAGCAGTTCTTC. Protein product: CATSLTTVTGSNEQFF. The whole variable domain, filled in from reference TRBV5-1 and TRBJ2-1, reads KAGVTQTPRYLIKTRGQQVTLSCSPISGHRSVSWYQQTPGQGLQFLFEYFSETQRNKGNFPGRFSGRQFSNSRSEMNVSTLELGDSALYLCATSLTTVTGSNEQFFGPGTRLTVL.

V usage is TRBV6-2 or TRBV6-3 and J usage is TRBJ1-5; D call uncertain. In germline, CDR1 is MNHEY, CDR2 SVGEGT. This CDR3 spans 14 amino acids. Trimming left V 2 bases short and J 5 bases short, with 10 bases between. The CDR3 spells CASSYTARYQPQHF. The CDR3 region has the DNA TGTGCCAGCAGTTACACGGCCCGGTATCAGCCCCAGCATTTT.

The rearrangement links TRBV5-1 to TRBJ2-7; D possibly corresponds to TRBD2 (6 bases). The CDR3 sequence is 15 residues long. The ends were cut back, 5 bases at V and 0 bases at J, with 15 bases in the middle. The germline gives CDR1 SGHRS, CDR2 YFSETQ. The CDR3 protein is CASRFSGVPSYEQYF. CDR3 coding DNA: TGCGCCAGCAGGTTTAGCGGCGTACCCTCCTACGAGCAGTACTTC. Drawing the rest from reference TRBV5-1 and TRBJ2-7, the complete variable domain is KAGVTQTPRYLIKTRGQQVTLSCSPISGHRSVSWYQQTPGQGLQFLFEYFSETQRNKGNFPGRFSGRQFSNSRSEMNVSTLELGDSALYLCASRFSGVPSYEQYFGPGTRLTVT.

This clonotype was seen many times. The rearrangement links TRBV20-1 to TRBJ2-3; 9 bases match TRBD2. In germline, CDR1 is DFQATT, CDR2 SNEGSKA (reference sequence). The CDR3 spans 13 residues. V lost 4 bases, J lost 6 bases, and 5 bases stayed unmatched. CDR3 coding DNA: TGCAGTGCTATAGCGGGAGATAGGGATACGCAGTATTTT. Amino acid sequence: CSAIAGDRDTQYF.

The chain is built from TRBV27 and TRBJ2-1; no firm D call. The J call may not be correct, given that the DNA end is closer to TRBJ2-7. The V gene's germline CDR1 is MNHEY and CDR2 SMNVEV (reference sequence). The CDR3 spans 16 residues. The CDR3 nucleotides read TGTGCCAGCAGTTTGGGGATTGGGGTTATCCGCTACGAGCAGTACTTC. It translates to CASSLGIGVIRYEQYF.

V gene TRBV28 combines with J gene TRBJ2-7, with 10 bases that match TRBD1. This CDR3 spans 14 amino acids. Germline loops: CDR1 MDHEN, CDR2 SYDVKM. Unmatched junction bases numbered 4, after V lost 8 bases and J lost 0 bases. Here the CDR3 DNA reads TGTGCCAGCGGACGGACAGGGGGCTCCTACGAGCAGTACTTC. Encoded protein: CASGRTGGSYEQYF.

The chain employs TRBV12-3 or TRBV12-4 and TRBJ2-3; D not resolved. Trimming took off 4 bases at V and 0 bases at J, with 11 bases between the two ends. The CDR3 sequence is 15 residues long. CDR3 residues: CASSYRASSTDTQYF. The CDR3 DNA sequence: TGTGCCAGCAGTTACCGAGCATCTAGCACAGATACGCAGTATTTT.